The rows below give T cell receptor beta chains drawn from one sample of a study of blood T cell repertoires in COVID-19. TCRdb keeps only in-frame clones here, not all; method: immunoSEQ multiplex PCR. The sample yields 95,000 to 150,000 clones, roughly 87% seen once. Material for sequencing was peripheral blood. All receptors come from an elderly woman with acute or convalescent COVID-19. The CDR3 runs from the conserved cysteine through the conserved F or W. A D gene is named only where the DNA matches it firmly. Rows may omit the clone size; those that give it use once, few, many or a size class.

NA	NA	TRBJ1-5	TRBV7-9	TGTGCCAGCAGCTTAGCCAGGGCTGGGCAGCCCCAGCATTTT	CASSLARAGQPQHF
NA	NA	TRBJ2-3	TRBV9	TGTGCCAGCAGCCCCTCTCGGGCAGATACGCAGTATTTT	CASSPSRADTQYF
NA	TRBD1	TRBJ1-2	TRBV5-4	TGTGCCAGCAGCGGGAAGGGGGCCGGTGGGTATGGCTACACCTTC	CASSGKGAGGYGYTF
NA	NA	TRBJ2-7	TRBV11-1	TGTACCAGGGTACTTGACTTCGAGCAGTACTTC	CTRVLDFEQYF
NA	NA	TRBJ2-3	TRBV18	TGTGCCAGCTCACCACCGTGGAGGGCCGGTGATACGCAGTATTTT	CASSPPWRAGDTQYF
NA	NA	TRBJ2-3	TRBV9	TGTGCCAGCAGCGTAGCGGTGTCGGCAGGGGATGCAGATACGCAGTATTTT	CASSVAVSAGDADTQYF
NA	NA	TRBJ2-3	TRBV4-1	TGCGCCAGCAGCCTGCGTACTTCAGATACGCAGTATTTT	CASSLRTSDTQYF
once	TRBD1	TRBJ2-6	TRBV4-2	TGTGCCAGCAGCCAAGATGGAAACAGGGGTGGGGCCAACGTCCTGACTTTC	CASSQDGNRGGANVLTF
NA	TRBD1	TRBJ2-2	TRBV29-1	TGCAGCGTTGTGGGCAGGGGGCGAGTCGGGGAGCTGTTTTTT	CSVVGRGRVGELFF
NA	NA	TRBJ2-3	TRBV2	TGTGCCAGCAGTGATGCAGGATTATTTAACACAGATACGCAGTATTTT	CASSDAGLFNTDTQYF
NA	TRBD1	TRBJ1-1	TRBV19	TGTGCCAGTAGTATAGTAGGGGGCGGATTTAAAGCTTTCTTT	CASSIVGGGFKAFF
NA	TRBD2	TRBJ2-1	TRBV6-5	TGTGCCAGCAGTTACTCAGCGGGGGGGCACAGTGAGCAGTTCTTC	CASSYSAGGHSEQFF
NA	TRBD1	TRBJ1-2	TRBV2	TGTGCCAGCACCGAAGACAGGGGGCGGGGATCTGGCTACACCTTC	CASTEDRGRGSGYTF
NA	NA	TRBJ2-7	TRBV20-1	TGCAGTGCGGCTAGTCCCTACGAGCAGTACTTC	CSAASPYEQYF
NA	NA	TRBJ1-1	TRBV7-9	TGTGCCAGCAGCTTAAGGGGCAACGTGGCTTTCTTT	CASSLRGNVAFF
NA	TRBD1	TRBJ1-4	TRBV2	TGTGCCAGCAAACCGGGACAGGGAGGGGAAAAACTGTTTTTT	CASKPGQGGEKLFF
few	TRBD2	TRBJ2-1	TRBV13	TGTGCCAGCAGCTTTAGCGGGGGGTACAATGAGCAGTTCTTC	CASSFSGGYNEQFF
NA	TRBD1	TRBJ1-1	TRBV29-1	TGCAGCGTTGAAGACACAGGGGACGGGAACACTGAAGCTTTCTTT	CSVEDTGDGNTEAFF
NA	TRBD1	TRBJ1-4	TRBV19	TGTGCCAGTAGCCCAAGGGGGCTAAAACTGTTTTTT	CASSPRGLKLFF
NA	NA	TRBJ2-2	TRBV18	TGTGCCAGCTCACCACGGCAAACCGGGGAGCTGTTTTTT	CASSPRQTGELFF
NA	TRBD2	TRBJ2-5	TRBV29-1	TGCAGCGTCGGACTAGCGGGGGGAGGTGAGACCCAGTACTTC	CSVGLAGGGETQYF
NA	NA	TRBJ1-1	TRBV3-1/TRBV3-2	TGTGCCAGCAGCCTCATAGGGGCCTCTGAAGCTTTCTTT	CASSLIGASEAFF
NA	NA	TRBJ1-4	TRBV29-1	TGCAGCGTTGATTCCGAGCTGGACAGCCTAGAAAAACTGTTTTTT	CSVDSELDSLEKLFF
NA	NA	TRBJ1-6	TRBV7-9	TGTGCCAGCAGCTACGAGGGGCGGGGTCAAGCACCCCTCCACTTT	CASSYEGRGQAPLHF
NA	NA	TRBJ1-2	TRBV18	TGTGCCAGCTCACCGTCCGGGGTGGGCTATGGCTACACCTTC	CASSPSGVGYGYTF
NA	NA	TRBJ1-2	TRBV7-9	TGTGCCAGCAGGGGCCTTACAGGGAACTATGGCTACACCTTC	CASRGLTGNYGYTF
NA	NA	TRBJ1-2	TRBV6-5	TGTGCCAGCAGTTACTCGACTCAGAACTATGGCTACACCTTC	CASSYSTQNYGYTF
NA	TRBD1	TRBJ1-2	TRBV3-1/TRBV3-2	TGTGCCAGCAGTCTACAGGGGGCGTCCTTTGGCTACACCTTC	CASSLQGASFGYTF
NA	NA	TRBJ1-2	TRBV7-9	TGTGCCAGCAGCTCCAGGGTTGTGGATGGCTACACCTTC	CASSSRVVDGYTF
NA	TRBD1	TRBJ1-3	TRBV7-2	TGTGCCAGCAGCTCACAGGGGGCAGTGTCTGGAAACACCATATATTTT	CASSSQGAVSGNTIYF
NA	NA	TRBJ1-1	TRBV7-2	TGTGCCAGCAGCCGAACAGGGAATGGGGTGGCTTTCTTT	CASSRTGNGVAFF
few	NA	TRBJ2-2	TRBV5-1	TGCGCCAGCAGCTTGGGCCCACAGATTGTTGGCACCGGGGAGCTGTTTTTT	CASSLGPQIVGTGELFF
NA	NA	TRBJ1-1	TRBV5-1	TGCGCCAGCAGCTTAGGGGAGGTGAACACTGAAGCTTTCTTT	CASSLGEVNTEAFF
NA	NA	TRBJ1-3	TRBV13	TGTGCCAGCAGCCGAGACAGAATCTCTGGAAACACCATATATTTT	CASSRDRISGNTIYF
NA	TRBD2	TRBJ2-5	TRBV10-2	TGCGCCAGCAGTGGCGGGGGGCAAGAGACCCAGTACTTC	CASSGGGQETQYF
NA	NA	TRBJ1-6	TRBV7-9	TGTGCCAGCAGCCTATCAGGGGATTCACCCCTCCACTTT	CASSLSGDSPLHF
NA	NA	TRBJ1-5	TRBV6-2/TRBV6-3	TGTGCCAGCAGTTGGGCCTCGACAGCGATTCAGCCCCAGCATTTT	CASSWASTAIQPQHF
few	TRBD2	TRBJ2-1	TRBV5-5	TGTGCCAGCAGCCATTGGGGGGGAAATGAGCAGTTCTTC	CASSHWGGNEQFF
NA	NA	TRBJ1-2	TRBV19	TGTGCCAGTAGTTCAGGGGTCTATGGCTACACCTTC	CASSSGVYGYTF
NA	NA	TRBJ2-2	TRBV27	TGTGCCAGCAGAGACAGAGTCGCCGGGGAGCTGTTTTTT	CASRDRVAGELFF
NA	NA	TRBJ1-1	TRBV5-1	TGCGCCAGCAGCTTGGGGAGGGGCGCCGTGACCACTGAAGCTTTCTTT	CASSLGRGAVTTEAFF
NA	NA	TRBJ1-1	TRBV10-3	TGTGCCATCAGTGAGTCGGGCGAAGCTTTCTTT	CAISESGEAFF
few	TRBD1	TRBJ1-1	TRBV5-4	TGTGCCAGCAGCTTAGACAGGGGGCAGGACGCTTTCTTT	CASSLDRGQDAFF
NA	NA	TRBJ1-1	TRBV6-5	TGTGCCAGCAGGGTCGGGGTATCGGACACTGAAGCTTTCTTT	CASRVGVSDTEAFF
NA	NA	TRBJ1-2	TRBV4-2	TGTGCCAGCAGCCAACAAACAGGGTCTGGAGGCTATGGCTACACCTTC	CASSQQTGSGGYGYTF
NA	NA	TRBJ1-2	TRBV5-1	TGCGCCAGCAGCGAGGACTATGGCTACACCTTC	CASSEDYGYTF
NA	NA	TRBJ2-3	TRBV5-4	TGTGCCAGCAGCTTCGGGGGAATTAGCACAGATACGCAGTATTTT	CASSFGGISTDTQYF
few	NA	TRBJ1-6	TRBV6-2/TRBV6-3	TGTGCCAGCAGTTACTCTGGGGGGAGTTTCTCACCCCTCCACTTT	CASSYSGGSFSPLHF
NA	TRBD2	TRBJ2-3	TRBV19	TGTGCCAGTAGTATCCCCCGGGGTGCGGGGGGCAGGGATACGCAGTATTTT	CASSIPRGAGGRDTQYF
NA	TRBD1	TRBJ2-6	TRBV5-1	TGCGCCAGCAGCTTGGGACCGACAGGGGTTCAATCTGGGGCCAACGTCCTGACTTTC	CASSLGPTGVQSGANVLTF
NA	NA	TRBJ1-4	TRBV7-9	TGTGCCAGCAGCTTAGGGGTCAGGGAAAAACTGTTTTTT	CASSLGVREKLFF
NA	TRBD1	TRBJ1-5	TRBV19	TGTGCCAGTAGTACCTCGACAGGGGGCTCGGGTCAGCCCCAGCATTTT	CASSTSTGGSGQPQHF
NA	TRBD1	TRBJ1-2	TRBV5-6	TGTGCCAGCAGCCGCCCGAATACGGGACAGGGCGATGGCTACACCTTC	CASSRPNTGQGDGYTF
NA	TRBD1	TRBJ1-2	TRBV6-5	TGTGCCAGCAGATCGGGGGGGACAGGGGGCTCTGGCTACACCTTC	CASRSGGTGGSGYTF
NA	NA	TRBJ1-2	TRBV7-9	TGTGCCAGCAGCCCGGGGTACTATGGCTACACCTTC	CASSPGYYGYTF
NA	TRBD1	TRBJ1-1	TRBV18	TGTGCCAGCTCACAAACAGGGGTTGACACTGAAGCTTTCTTT	CASSQTGVDTEAFF
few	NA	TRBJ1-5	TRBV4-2	TGTGCCAGCAGCCAAAGGACAGCCGAGTCGCCTCAGCCCCAGCATTTT	CASSQRTAESPQPQHF
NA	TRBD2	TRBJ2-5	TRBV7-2	TGTGCCAGCAGCTCGCTAGCGGGGGAGGGGACCCAGTACTTC	CASSSLAGEGTQYF
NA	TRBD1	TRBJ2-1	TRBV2	TGTGCCAGCAGAGGGACAGGGGGGTACTACAATGAGCAGTTCTTC	CASRGTGGYYNEQFF
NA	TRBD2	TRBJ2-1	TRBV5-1	TGCGCCAGCTGGACTAGCGGAGCCTACAATGAGCAGTTCTTC	CASWTSGAYNEQFF